This entry describes one T cell receptor beta chain. The antigen is undetermined. This sample is part of a study of T cell responses to AZD1222 COVID-19 vaccine. Study in general: Second doses were pooled across both intervals (about 4 or about 12 weeks).

Study-wide findings and caveats: No repertoire was sampled before or during the peak T cell response, only after it. Targets within unmutated variant regions were reportedly found for nearly half of spike-specific TCRs.

CDR1 is DFQATT, CDR2 SNEGSKA, per germline (reference sequence). After removal of 3 bases from V and 7 bases from J, the junction contained 5 bases not matched to a gene. The CDR3 spans 14 residues. Sequencing was performed with immunoSEQ multiplex PCR; in TCRdb, only in-frame clones are kept and a portion is missing. The sample yields 100,000 to 150,000 clones, around nine tenths seen once. This clonotype was sampled from an adult in good health. This sample comprised peripheral blood, obtained on day 0 of AZD1222 vaccination. The chain links TRBV20-1 to TRBJ1-6; TRBD1 matches 8 bases. The CDR3 spells CSASGQGANSPLHF. CDR3 in DNA: TGCAGTGCTAGTGGCCAGGGGGCGAATTCACCCCTCCACTTT.